Below, 2 T cell receptor beta chains from the same sample are listed, as sequenced in a study of cytomegalovirus exposure and HLA in healthy donors. PCR employed 60 Vbeta and 13 Jbeta primers. The data were produced by immunoSEQ multiplex PCR, yet TCRdb's version contains in-frame clones alone and is incomplete. Recorded for this sample: about 140,000 clones. The sample was PBMCs. All receptors come from a male donor in good health and CMV-seronegative.

The genes are TRBV7-2 and TRBJ2-1; D is unresolved. The V and J ends lost 5 bases and 7 bases respectively, with 15 bases between them. The CDR3 has 14 residues. Germline CDR1 is SGHTA and CDR2 is FQGNSA. The CDR3 protein is CASSTVFSENEQFF. In nucleotides, the CDR3 is TGTGCCAGCAGCACAGTATTTAGTGAAAATGAGCAGTTCTTC.

The chain carries TRBV11-2 and TRBJ2-1; 14 bases are a match to TRBD2. CDR1 and CDR2 from the germline V gene are SGHAT and FQNNGV. V lost 5 bases to trimming and J lost 10 bases; unmatched junction nucleotides: 7. This CDR3 contains 15 residues. CDR3 sequence (DNA): TGTGCCAGCAGCGTGACTAGCGGGGGGGCAGGCGAGCAGTTCTTC. It encodes CASSVTSGGAGEQFF.